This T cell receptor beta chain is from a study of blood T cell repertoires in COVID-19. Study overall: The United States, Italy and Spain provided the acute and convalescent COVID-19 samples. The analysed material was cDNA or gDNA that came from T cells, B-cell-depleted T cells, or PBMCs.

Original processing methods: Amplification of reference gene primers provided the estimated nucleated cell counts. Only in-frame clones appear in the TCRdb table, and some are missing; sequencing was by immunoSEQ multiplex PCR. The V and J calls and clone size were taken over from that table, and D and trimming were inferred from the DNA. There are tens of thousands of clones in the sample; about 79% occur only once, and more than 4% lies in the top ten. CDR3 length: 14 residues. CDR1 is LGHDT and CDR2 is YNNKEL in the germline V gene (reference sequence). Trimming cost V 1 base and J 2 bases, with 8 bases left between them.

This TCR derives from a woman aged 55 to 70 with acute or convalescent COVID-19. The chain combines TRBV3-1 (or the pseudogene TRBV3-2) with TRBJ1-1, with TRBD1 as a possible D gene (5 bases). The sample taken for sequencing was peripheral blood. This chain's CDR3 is CASSQADRNTEAFF. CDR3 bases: TGTGCCAGCAGCCAAGCCGACAGAAACACTGAAGCTTTCTTT.